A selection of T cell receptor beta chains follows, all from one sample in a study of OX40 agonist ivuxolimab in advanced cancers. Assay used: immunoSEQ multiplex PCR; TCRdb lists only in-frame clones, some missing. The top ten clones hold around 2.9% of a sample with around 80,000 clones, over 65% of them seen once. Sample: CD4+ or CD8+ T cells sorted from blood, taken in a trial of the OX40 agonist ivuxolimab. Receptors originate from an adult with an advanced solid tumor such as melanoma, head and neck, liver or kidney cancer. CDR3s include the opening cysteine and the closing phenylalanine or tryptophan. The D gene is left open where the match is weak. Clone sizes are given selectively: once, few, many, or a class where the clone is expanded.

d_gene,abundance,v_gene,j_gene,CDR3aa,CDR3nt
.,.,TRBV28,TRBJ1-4,CASSLSRARKARTNSTNEKLFF,TGTGCCAGCAGTTTATCCCGGGCCAGGAAGGCCAGGACAAATTCAACTAATGAAAAACTGTTTTTT
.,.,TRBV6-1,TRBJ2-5,CAIRTLSMGSGTQYF,TGTGCCATCCGGACACTAAGTATGGGATCGGGGACCCAGTACTTC
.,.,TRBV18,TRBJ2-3,CASSWTKSTDTQYF,TGTGCCAGCTCATGGACTAAGTCCACAGATACGCAGTATTTT
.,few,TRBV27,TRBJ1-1,CASSSLTRGEAFF,TGTGCCAGCAGTTCCTTGACCCGAGGAGAAGCTTTCTTT
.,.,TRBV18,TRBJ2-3,CASSSGTGRTADTQYF,TGTGCCAGCTCATCCGGAACAGGAAGAACCGCAGATACGCAGTATTTT
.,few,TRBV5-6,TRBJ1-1,CASSLFGGTRVAFF,TGTGCCAGCAGCTTATTTGGGGGGACTCGCGTAGCTTTCTTT
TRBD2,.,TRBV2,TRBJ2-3,CASSKSSGLTKYTQYF,TGTGCCAGCAGTAAGTCTTCGGGACTAACAAAATATACGCAGTATTTT
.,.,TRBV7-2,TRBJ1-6,CASSLVTDLNSPLHF,TGTGCCAGCAGCTTAGTTACGGACCTTAATTCACCCCTCCACTTT
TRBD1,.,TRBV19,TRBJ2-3,CASSMGQGADTQYF,TGTGCCAGTAGTATGGGACAGGGCGCAGATACGCAGTATTTT
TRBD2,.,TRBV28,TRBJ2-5,CASSPGLAKETQYF,TGTGCCAGCAGTCCGGGACTAGCGAAAGAGACCCAGTACTTC
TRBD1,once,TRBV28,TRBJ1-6,CASSLGQYNSPLHF,TGTGCCAGCAGTCTGGGACAGTATAATTCACCCCTCCACTTT
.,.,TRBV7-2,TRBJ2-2,CASRERYTGELFF,TGTGCCAGCAGGGAACGATACACCGGGGAGCTGTTTTTT
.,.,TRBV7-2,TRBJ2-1,CASSLRHTGPPYNEQFF,TGTGCCAGCAGCTTACGTCACACGGGACCCCCCTACAATGAGCAGTTCTTC
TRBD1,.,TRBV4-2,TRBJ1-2,CASTGDRDLYGYTF,TGTGCCAGCACTGGGGACAGGGATCTCTATGGCTACACCTTC
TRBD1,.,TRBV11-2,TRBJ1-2,CASSLDRDRGLGYTF,TGTGCCAGCAGCTTAGACCGGGACAGGGGGCTTGGCTACACCTTC
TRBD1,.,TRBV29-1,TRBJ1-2,CSGLYRGNYGYTF,TGCAGCGGACTATACAGGGGAAATTATGGCTACACCTTC